What follows is one T cell receptor (beta chain) and its context. The antigen remains undetermined. This sample is part of a study of T cell repertoires in cytomegalovirus infection. V dropped 5 bases and J dropped 8 bases, with 21 bases sitting between them. Germline V gene sequence: CDR1 MNHNY, CDR2 SVGAGI (reference sequence). The CDR3 sequence is 15 residues long. TCRdb re-analysed the reads in MiXCR, keeping a single row per CDR3 protein. Among fewer than 850,000 distinct CDR3 sequences listed, around 29% were seen once. This clonotype was sampled from a human donor in good health (CMV status not recorded). Some clones in this sample may be carry-over from other donors' samples. V usage is TRBV6-6 and J usage is TRBJ1-2, with a tentative D call TRBD1 (6 bases). Sequences were derived from cultured CD8+ T cells from PBMCs, sampled from culture after CMV antigen stimulation. This CDR3 reads CASSPLGGTNGGYTF. The CDR3 region has the DNA TGTGCCAGCAGTCCACTAGGGGGGACAAACGGAGGCTACACCTTC.